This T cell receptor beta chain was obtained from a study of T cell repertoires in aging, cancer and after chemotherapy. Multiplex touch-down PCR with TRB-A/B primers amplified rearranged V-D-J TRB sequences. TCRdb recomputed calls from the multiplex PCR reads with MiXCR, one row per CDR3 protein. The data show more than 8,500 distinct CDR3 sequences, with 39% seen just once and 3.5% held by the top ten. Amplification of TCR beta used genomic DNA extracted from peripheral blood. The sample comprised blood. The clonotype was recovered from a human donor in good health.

Here the CDR3 DNA reads TGCAGTGCTAGGCAATCACAGGGAATATCAGCTTTCTTT. Its protein is CSARQSQGISAFF. The chain carries TRBV20-1 and TRBJ1-1; D is perhaps TRBD1 (6 bases). From germline, CDR1 is DFQATT and CDR2 SNEGSKA (reference sequence). The V end was cut by 3 bases, the J end by 10 bases, with 18 bases between. The CDR3 runs 13 residues.